This T cell receptor beta chain comes out of a study of CD8+ T cells in alopecia areata. At the level of the study: Severity scores in treated patients reflected the percentage of scalp affected. Regarding the study as a whole: Expanded CD8+ clones among the top 100, and scalp clonality, were significantly decreased by tofacitinib.

Treatment: oral pan-JAK inhibitor, 5-10 mg twice daily. RNA extraction was followed by reverse transcription into cDNA, which acted as the sequencing template. Using immunoSEQ multiplex PCR, the repertoire was profiled, and TCRdb retains in-frame clones only, with some absent. In the table there are hundreds of thousands of clones, approximately 60% of which are singletons. Per the germline V gene, CDR1 is SGHAT and CDR2 is FQNNGV. This CDR3 region has 13 residues. V lost 2 bases, J lost 14 bases, and 17 bases lay in between. In the case of this clone: Its target is unknown.

The chain has TRBV11-2 and TRBJ2-3, with D tentatively TRBD2 (5 bases). The source is a human donor with alopecia areata. The sequencing used CD4+ T cells sorted from blood, collected between weeks 51 and 52, from a patient treated with tofacitinib. The CDR3 spells CASSLSLGDYGYF. The CDR3 region has the DNA TGTGCCAGCAGCTTAAGCTTAGGAGACTACGGGTATTTT.